The rows below give T cell receptor beta chains drawn from one sample of a study of shared clonotypes between healthy human individuals. This table comes from immunoSEQ multiplex PCR, and its TCRdb copy is limited to in-frame clones, with some not included. The data show some 500,000 clones, with approximately 94% seen just once and nearly 0.065% held by the top ten. The sample was naive CD4+ T cells sorted from blood. These TCRs come from a woman in her 30s in good health. CDR3s leave out the opening cysteine and the closing phenylalanine or tryptophan. A D gene is named only where the DNA matches it firmly.

TRBV19	TRBJ2-7	NA	AREIGRQTYEQY
TRBV7-8	TRBJ1-5	TRBD1	ASSLARTGANQPQH
TRBV6-6	TRBJ2-1	TRBD2	ASRPGLTRDEQF
TRBV6-5	TRBJ2-5	NA	ASGRRDQETQY
TRBV2	TRBJ2-1	NA	ASSVASFTYNEQF
TRBV29-1	TRBJ1-1	TRBD1	SVRQGYTEAF
TRBV7-6	TRBJ2-1	TRBD2	ASSSRLAGDEQF
TRBV19	TRBJ2-2	NA	ASSIGGQHTGELF
TRBV2	TRBJ2-2	TRBD1	ASSRDRGNTGELF
TRBV28	TRBJ2-7	NA	ASSVPLRGYEQY
TRBV28	TRBJ1-2	NA	ASSLGPHYGYT
TRBV2	TRBJ1-2	TRBD1	ASRVGTGTGYT
TRBV10-3	TRBJ2-2	NA	AISDSDRNTGELF
TRBV7-2	TRBJ2-1	NA	ASSLMYEQF
TRBV5-8	TRBJ2-4	TRBD2	ASTLGTMGNIQY
TRBV27	TRBJ1-1	NA	ASSFRLSPGVTEAF
TRBV28	TRBJ2-3	TRBD2	ASSPFTGGSPTDTQY
TRBV27	TRBJ1-5	NA	ASSLMVGQPQH
TRBV6-5	TRBJ2-5	TRBD1	ASSYWTGLGETQY
TRBV10-1	TRBJ2-7	TRBD1	ASRMGQGVDEQY
TRBV10-1	TRBJ2-7	TRBD2	ASTQSTSERYEQY
TRBV18	TRBJ1-1	NA	ASSIGGQGEAF
TRBV4-1	TRBJ1-5	NA	ASSARVTGKDQPQH
TRBV5-4	TRBJ2-3	NA	ASSRTLSPAESTDTQY
TRBV5-1	TRBJ2-5	NA	ASSFATGETQY
TRBV10-3	TRBJ1-1	NA	AISDKGGNTEAF
TRBV15	TRBJ2-5	NA	ATSRDRGYQETQY
TRBV7-2	TRBJ2-1	NA	ASSLTSTSTLSYNEQF
TRBV5-1	TRBJ2-1	TRBD2	ASSLSSGGYNEQF